This T cell receptor beta chain was captured by sequencing in a study of blood T cell repertoires in COVID-19. The data were produced by immunoSEQ multiplex PCR, yet TCRdb's version contains in-frame clones alone and is incomplete. Counted here are some 200,000 clones, roughly 84% occurring once; the ten biggest clones make up 7.2%. This TCR was recovered from a man aged 25 to 45 in a cohort exposed to, infected with or recovered from COVID-19 (not recorded which). Sequenced sample: PBMCs or T cells enriched from blood (not recorded which).

CDR3 DNA: TGTGCCAGCAGCTTCCGGGCTAGCGGGGGGATCCAAGAGACCCAGTACTTC. This encodes CASSFRASGGIQETQYF. The chain combines TRBV2 with TRBJ2-5; 11 nucleotides match TRBD2. The CDR3 length is 17 residues. Germline V gene data show CDR1 as SNHLY and CDR2 as FYNNEI. V shed 6 bases and J 1 base; nucleotides not matched to a gene: 10.